This T cell receptor beta chain was found in a study of human T cells and chemical hapten exposure. Study-wide results and limits: No shift was seen in TCRs above 1 in 1000 frequency with DPC sensitization.

TCRdb re-called the RACE reads through MiXCR, storing one row per CDR3 protein. The table shows over 300,000 distinct CDR3 sequences, with roughly 4.6% occurring only once. Germline CDR1 SGHRS, CDR2 YFSETQ. V was clipped by 2 bases and J by 8 bases; unmatched bases: 4. The CDR3 contains 13 residues. Time point meaning: pre-sensitization, week 0. Documented treatment: therapeutic diphenylcyclopropenone sensitization with weekly scalp DPC. Total RNA was isolated from unfractionated whole blood. This clonotype was found many times. Its antigen remains unidentified. The TCR comes from a woman aged 50 to 65 with alopecia areata. Some clones in this sample may be carry-over from other donors' samples. The chain uses TRBV5-1 and TRBJ1-5; 7 nucleotides align to TRBD1. Source: whole blood, taken in connection with sensitization to the hapten diphenylcyclopropenone (DPC). Here the CDR3 reads CASSLGGMEPQHF. DNA of the CDR3: TGCGCCAGCAGCTTAGGGGGCATGGAGCCCCAGCATTTT.